This T cell receptor (beta chain) was captured by sequencing in a study of technical replicates of blood from four donors. Here immunoSEQ multiplex PCR was the method, and the copy in TCRdb shows in-frame clones only, minus some. The sample carries about 67,000 clones, about 98% recorded once. Germline lookup yields CDR1 SGHTS and CDR2 YDEGEE. The ends were cut back, 1 base at V and 7 bases at J, with 11 bases in the middle. The CDR3 consists of 13 residues. The receptor's source is a human donor in good health. The chain uses TRBV5-8 and TRBJ1-2, with a weak D call TRBD1 (5 bases). The sequenced sample was T cells isolated from PBMCs. The CDR3 reads CASSLPTVGGYTF. Written as DNA, the CDR3 is TGTGCCAGCAGCTTGCCGACAGTAGGTGGCTACACCTTC.